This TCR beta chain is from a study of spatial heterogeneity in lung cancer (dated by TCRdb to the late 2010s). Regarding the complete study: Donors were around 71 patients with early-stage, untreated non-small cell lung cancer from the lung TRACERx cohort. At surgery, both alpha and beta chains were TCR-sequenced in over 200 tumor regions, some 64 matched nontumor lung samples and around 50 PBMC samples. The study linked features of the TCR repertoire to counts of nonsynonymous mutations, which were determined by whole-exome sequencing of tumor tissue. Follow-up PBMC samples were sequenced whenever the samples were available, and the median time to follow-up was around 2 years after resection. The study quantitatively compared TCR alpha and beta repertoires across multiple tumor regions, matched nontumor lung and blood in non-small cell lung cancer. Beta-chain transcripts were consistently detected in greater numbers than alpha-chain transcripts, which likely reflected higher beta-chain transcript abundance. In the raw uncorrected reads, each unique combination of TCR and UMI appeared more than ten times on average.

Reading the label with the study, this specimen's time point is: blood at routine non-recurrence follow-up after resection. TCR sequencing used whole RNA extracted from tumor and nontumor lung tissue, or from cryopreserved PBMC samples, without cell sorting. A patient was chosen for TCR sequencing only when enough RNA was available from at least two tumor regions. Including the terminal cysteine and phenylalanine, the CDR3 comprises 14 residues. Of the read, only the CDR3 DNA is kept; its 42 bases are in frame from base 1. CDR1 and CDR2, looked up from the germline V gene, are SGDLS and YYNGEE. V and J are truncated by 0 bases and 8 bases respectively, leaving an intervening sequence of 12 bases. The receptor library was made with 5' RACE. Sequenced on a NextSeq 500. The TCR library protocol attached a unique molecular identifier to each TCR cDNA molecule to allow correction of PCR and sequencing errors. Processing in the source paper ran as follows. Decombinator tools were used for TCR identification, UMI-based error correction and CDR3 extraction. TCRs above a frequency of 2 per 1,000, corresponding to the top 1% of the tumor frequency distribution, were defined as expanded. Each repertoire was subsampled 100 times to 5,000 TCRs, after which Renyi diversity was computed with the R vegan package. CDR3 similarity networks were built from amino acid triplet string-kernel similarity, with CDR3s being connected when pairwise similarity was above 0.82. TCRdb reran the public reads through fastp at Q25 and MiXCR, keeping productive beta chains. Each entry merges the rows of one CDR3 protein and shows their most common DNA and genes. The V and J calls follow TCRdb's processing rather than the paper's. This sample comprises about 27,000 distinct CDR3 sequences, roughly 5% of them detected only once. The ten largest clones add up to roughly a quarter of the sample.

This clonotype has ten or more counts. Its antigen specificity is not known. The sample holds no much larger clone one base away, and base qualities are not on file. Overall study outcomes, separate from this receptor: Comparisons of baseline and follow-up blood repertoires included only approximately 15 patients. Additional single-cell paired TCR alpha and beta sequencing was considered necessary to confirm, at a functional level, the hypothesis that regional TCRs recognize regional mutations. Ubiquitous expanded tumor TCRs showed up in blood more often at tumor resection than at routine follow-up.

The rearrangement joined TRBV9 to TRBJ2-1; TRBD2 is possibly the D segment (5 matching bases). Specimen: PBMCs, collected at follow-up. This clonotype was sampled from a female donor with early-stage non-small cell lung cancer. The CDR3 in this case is CASSVAHQEDEQFF. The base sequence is TGTGCCAGCAGCGTAGCCCACCAGGAGGATGAGCAGTTCTTC.